Each of the 22 T cell receptor beta chains below was sequenced from the same sample in a study of shared clonotypes between healthy human individuals. TCRdb's table, derived via immunoSEQ multiplex PCR, lists solely in-frame clones and lacks some. The sample lists over 2,000,000 clones; around 93% were seen once. Naive-designated CD8 cells lacked CD45RO, were positively enriched for CCR7, and omitted terminally differentiated effector memory CD45RA+ cells. The source material was naive CD8+ T cells from PBMCs. These receptors came from a man between 18 and 29 years old in good health. Some clones in this sample may be carry-over from other donors' samples.

This chain links TRBV5-1 with TRBJ2-5; tentatively, D is TRBD1 (6 bases). The J call may be faulty, since TRBJ2-7 better matches the DNA end. CDR1 is SGHRS, CDR2 YFSETQ, per germline. The CDR3 covers 15 residues. This chain's CDR3 is CASSDQGKGAYEQYF. The CDR3 DNA follows: TGCGCCAGCAGCGACCAGGGGAAGGGAGCCTACGAGCAGTACTTC.

V and J are TRBV5-6 and TRBJ2-3; D may match TRBD1 or TRBD2 (5 bases each). V dropped 0 bases and J dropped 1 base, with 12 bases sitting between them. CDR3 length: 16 amino acids. Germline assignment: CDR1 SGHDT and CDR2 YYEEEE. The CDR3 DNA sequence: TGTGCCAGCAGCTTGGCGGGGATGGGGGGCACAGATACGCAGTATTTT. Amino acids: CASSLAGMGGTDTQYF.

This sequence joins TRBV7-9 and TRBJ1-2; 7 bases are a match to TRBD1. CDR1 and CDR2 (germline): SEHNR, FQNEAQ (reference sequence). The CDR3 sequence is 17 residues long. V shed 5 bases, J shed 7 bases, and the junction held 19 bases outside the gene matches. The CDR3 DNA is TGTGCCAGCAGCCCAGGACTAGGGGGCTATACGATGGCTGGCTACACCTTC. This sequence encodes CASSPGLGGYTMAGYTF.

J is TRBJ2-7 and V is TRBV27, with a weak D call TRBD1 (6 bases). Germline V gives CDR1 MNHEY, CDR2 SMNVEV (reference sequence). This CDR3 is built from 14 residues. V lost 8 bases and J 3 bases, leaving 17 bases between the germline ends. The CDR3 sequence is CASRLSQGLYEQYF. The CDR3 DNA sequence: TGTGCCAGCCGGTTGTCACAGGGCCTCTACGAGCAGTACTTC.

In this sample, this clone turned up once. This chain joins TRBV7-8 and TRBJ2-5, with TRBD1 as a possible D gene (5 bases). The germline gives CDR1 SGHVS, CDR2 FQNEAQ. This CDR3 comprises 15 residues. Deletions cut 8 bases from V and 5 bases from J, with 21 bases between. CDR3 sequence reads: CASCHAQGRCETQYF. The CDR3 nucleotides read TGTGCCAGCTGCCACGCGCAGGGAAGATGTGAGACCCAGTACTTC.

The rearrangement uses TRBV28 and TRBJ2-1, with 7 bases aligning to TRBD1. CDR3 length: 17 residues. The germline CDR1 and CDR2 sequences are MDHEN and SYDVKM. V dropped 4 bases and J dropped 3; count of bases not matched to a gene: 12. The CDR3 reads CASSSYAGTAGYNEQFF. CDR3 nucleotide sequence: TGTGCCAGCAGTTCCTACGCCGGGACAGCCGGCTACAATGAGCAGTTCTTC.

This sequence joins TRBV27 and TRBJ2-2, with no clear D. V was shortened by 1 base and J by 6 bases, with 6 bases between the two germline ends. Germline V CDR1 and CDR2: MNHEY, SMNVEV (reference sequence). This CDR3 comprises 13 residues. The CDR3 DNA is TGTGCCAGCAGTTTATATATCTCCGGGGAGCTGTTTTTT. This gives the protein CASSLYISGELFF.

The chain carries TRBV5-1 and TRBJ1-2; D unresolved. Germline CDR1 is SGHRS and CDR2 is YFSETQ. The ends were cut back, 4 bases at V and 4 bases at J, with 17 bases in the middle. The length of the CDR3 is 15 residues. This chain's CDR3 is CASSIRIGGIYGYTF. The CDR3 DNA reads as TGCGCCAGCAGCATTCGGATTGGAGGGATCTATGGCTACACCTTC.

This clone was detected only once. This same CDR3 is encoded by further DNA sequences in the sample. V gene TRBV7-3 combines with J gene TRBJ2-7; 8 positions agree with TRBD1. The CDR3 has 13 amino acids. CDR1 and CDR2 (germline): SGHTA, FQGTGA. Trimming cost V 6 bases and J 3 bases; bases outside gene matches: 4. The CDR3 protein is CASSFGQGYEQYF. CDR3 nucleotide sequence: TGTGCCAGCAGTTTCGGACAGGGCTACGAGCAGTACTTC.

The chain carries TRBV19 and TRBJ2-7, with 7 bases fitting TRBD1. J lost 3 bases, V lost 5 bases, and 10 bases had no gene match. The germline V gene has CDR1 LNHDA and CDR2 SQIVND (reference sequence). This CDR3 has 15 amino acids. Here the CDR3 reads CASSPAQGQNYEQYF. CDR3 nucleotides: TGTGCCAGTAGTCCGGCGCAGGGACAGAACTACGAGCAGTACTTC.

The gene calls are TRBV10-3 and TRBJ2-3, with D perhaps assigned TRBD1 or TRBD2 (6 bases each). The CDR3 contains 14 residues. V shed 6 bases and J shed 2 bases, with 12 bases lying between them. Germline CDR1 and CDR2: ENHRY and SYGVKD. The CDR3 nucleotides are TGTGCCATCAGAGGAGGGGACAACACAGATACGCAGTATTTT. It codes for CAIRGGDNTDTQYF.

V and J are TRBV18 and TRBJ1-1; 11 bases are shared with TRBD1. The V segment lost 6 bases and the J segment 3 bases; nucleotides outside the gene matches: 21. The CDR3 length is 20 residues. The germline V gene encodes CDR1 KGHSH and CDR2 LQKENI. The CDR3 here is CASSQLPGQGVEAGDTEAFF. For the CDR3, the DNA is TGTGCCAGCTCCCAGTTACCGGGACAGGGGGTTGAAGCTGGAGACACTGAAGCTTTCTTT.

V usage is TRBV7-9 and J usage is TRBJ1-1; no reliable D call. There are 14 residues in the CDR3. CDR1 SEHNR and CDR2 FQNEAQ come from the germline V gene (reference sequence). V lost 5 bases and J lost 4, with 14 bases in between. CDR3 DNA sequence: TGTGCCAGCAGCCCAGCCCCCCTGGGCACTGAAGCTTTCTTT. Translated: CASSPAPLGTEAFF.

This clone was seen more than once but under ten times. The chain carries TRBV7-9 and TRBJ1-1; D uncertain. The CDR3 extends over 12 amino acids. The V gene lost 2 bases and the J gene lost 4 bases, with 5 bases spanning the gap. CDR1 is SEHNR, CDR2 FQNEAQ, per germline (reference sequence). CDR3 sequence (DNA): TGTGCCAGCAGCTTATCTCGCACTGAAGCTTTCTTT. Its translation is CASSLSRTEAFF.

The V call is TRBV2, the J call TRBJ1-4; TRBD1 matches at 7 bases. The J segment lost 3 bases and the V segment lost 4 bases, leaving 5 bases of the junction unmatched. The CDR3 length is 15 residues. Germline-derived CDR1 and CDR2 are SNHLY and FYNNEI. CDR3 protein: CASSGRGPANEKLFF. The CDR3 coding sequence is TGTGCCAGCAGTGGGAGGGGGCCCGCTAATGAAAAACTGTTTTTT.

The chain links TRBV19 to TRBJ2-1; maybe TRBD1 (6 bases). CDR1 is LNHDA and CDR2 is SQIVND in the germline V gene (reference sequence). Trimming cost V 5 bases and J 8 bases, with 13 bases left between them. There are 13 residues in the CDR3. The CDR3 loop reads CASSGRGQDEQFF. The DNA for the CDR3 is TGTGCCAGTAGTGGCAGGGGCCAGGATGAGCAGTTCTTC.

The V and J genes are TRBV4-2 and TRBJ1-5; D not certain. Germline CDR1 reads LGHNA; CDR2 reads YNFKEQ. Trimming pared 3 bases from V and 1 base from J, leaving 10 bases between. The CDR3 runs 15 residues. The CDR3 DNA reads as TGTGCCAGCAGCCAGGAAACAGTGAGCAATCAGCCCCAGCATTTT. Its protein product is CASSQETVSNQPQHF.

The rearrangement joins TRBV15 to TRBJ2-2; TRBD2 is a possible D gene (5 bases). Germline-derived CDR1 and CDR2 are LNHNV and YYDKDF (reference sequence). Trimming stripped 1 base from V and 2 bases from J, with 8 bases between. There are 15 residues in the CDR3. The DNA for the CDR3 is TGTGCCACCAGCAGAGGCGGGCCAAACACCGGGGAGCTGTTTTTT. This translates into CATSRGGPNTGELFF.

The chain employs TRBV19 and TRBJ1-1, with TRBD1 identical over 7 bases. The germline CDR1 and CDR2 sequences are LNHDA and SQIVND (reference sequence). The V and J ends lost 8 bases and 5 bases, in that order; junction bases with no gene match: 5. This CDR3 region has 12 residues. CDR3 in DNA: TGTGCCAGTCGAAAGGGGGCAACTGAAGCTTTCTTT. Encoded protein: CASRKGATEAFF.

This clone has a single count. The V and J genes are TRBV9 and TRBJ1-1; the D gene is possibly TRBD1 (6 bases). The V gene's germline CDR1 is SGDLS and CDR2 YYNGEE. The CDR3 loop spans 15 amino acids. V was shortened by 0 bases and J by 4 bases, with 13 bases between the two germline ends. The CDR3 sequence: CASSVGRGRSTEAFF. CDR3 DNA: TGTGCCAGCAGCGTAGGGAGGGGGAGGAGCACTGAAGCTTTCTTT.

The J gene is TRBJ1-4, the V gene TRBV28; the match to TRBD1 covers 8 bases. The CDR3 has 16 residues. Germline CDR1 MDHEN, CDR2 SYDVKM. The V gene end was trimmed by 3 bases and the J gene end by 7 bases; junction bases not matched to a gene: 10. CDR3: CASSFRPTGDFEKLFF. As DNA, the CDR3 is TGTGCCAGCAGTTTTCGTCCGACAGGGGACTTTGAAAAACTGTTTTTT.

In DNA form, the CDR3 reads TGTGCCAGCAGCTTTCTCAGCAACACTGAAGCTTTCTTT. Protein: CASSFLSNTEAFF. The chain has TRBV28 and TRBJ1-1; D call uncertain. V gave up 6 bases and J gave up 2 bases, with 10 bases separating them. Germline CDR1 reads MDHEN; CDR2 reads SYDVKM. The CDR3 is made up of 13 amino acids.